The clone carrying this T cell receptor (beta chain) was seen more than once but under ten times. The data originate from a study of control samples from healthy donors and cancer patients. Trimming removed 6 bases from V and 2 bases from J, with 11 bases in between. This CDR3 comprises 14 residues. In germline, CDR1 is MDHEN, CDR2 SYDVKM. Produced via immunoSEQ multiplex PCR; TCRdb's table is partial and in-frame only. The sample includes about 130,000 clones, approximately 94% of them seen just once. This TCR derives from a man in his forties or fifties with head and neck cancer. Specimen: PBMCs. The chain carries TRBV28 and TRBJ2-1, with D unresolved. CDR3 sequence reads: CASRVARPYNEQFF. The CDR3 DNA is TGTGCCAGCAGAGTGGCTAGGCCCTACAATGAGCAGTTCTTC.